Below are 2 T cell receptor beta chains sequenced from a single sample in a study of blood T cell repertoires in COVID-19. Sequencing used immunoSEQ multiplex PCR; TCRdb keeps in-frame clones, though not all of them. The repertoire holds some 350,000 clones, with roughly nine tenths as singletons. Specimen: peripheral blood. Source of these receptors: a woman under 40 with COVID-19, enrolled during active disease.

The chain combines TRBV7-8 with TRBJ2-2; TRBD1 matches 10 bases. Germline V CDR1 and CDR2: SGHVS, FQNEAQ. Trimming took 6 bases from V and 4 from J; bases not matched to a gene: 8. The CDR3 length is 16 residues. In DNA form, the CDR3 reads TGTGCCAGCAGGAAAACCAGGGACAGGGGCACCGGGGAGCTGTTTTTT. This sequence encodes CASRKTRDRGTGELFF.

CDR3 bases: TGTGCCAGCAGCCTTACTACCTCCTTAAGGAAGCCCCAGCATTTT. Translated: CASSLTTSLRKPQHF. The genes are TRBV7-2 and TRBJ1-5; D not resolved. The ends were cut back, 5 bases at V and 8 bases at J, with 19 bases in the middle. This CDR3 spans 15 amino acids. Per the germline V gene, CDR1 is SGHTA and CDR2 is FQGNSA.